This entry is about one T cell receptor (beta chain). No cognate antigen has been identified for it. Base qualities are missing; no much larger clone stands one base away. Libraries were prepared through the immunoSEQ multiplex PCR assay. Entries here come from immuneACCESS through TCRdb and include only in-frame sequences with V and J called. Some clones fail to appear in such tables; in the studies checked, an unresolved V gene covers under half of the shortfall, and the cause of the remainder is unknown. The table for this sample lists about 250,000 clones; about 80% of them were counted only once. 10% to 15% of the sample belongs to the ten largest clones. The sample comes from a study of control samples from healthy donors and cancer patients (dated by TCRdb to the early 2020s). Sequences were obtained from PBMCs. This receptor was obtained from an older woman with lung cancer.

The CDR3 protein: CSGGRGEKLFF. The DNA sequence is TGCAGCGGAGGACGGGGGGAAAAACTGTTTTTT. The chain uses TRBV29-1 and TRBJ1-4; the D region possibly corresponds to TRBD1 (5 bases align). V is clipped by 7 bases and J by 8 bases, and the sequence between their germline boundaries is 11 bases long. Inclusive of the bounding cysteine and phenylalanine, the CDR3 is 11 residues long. Only CDR3 DNA remains: 33 bases, in frame from the first base. Reading the germline V gene gives CDR1 SQVTM and CDR2 ANQGSEA.